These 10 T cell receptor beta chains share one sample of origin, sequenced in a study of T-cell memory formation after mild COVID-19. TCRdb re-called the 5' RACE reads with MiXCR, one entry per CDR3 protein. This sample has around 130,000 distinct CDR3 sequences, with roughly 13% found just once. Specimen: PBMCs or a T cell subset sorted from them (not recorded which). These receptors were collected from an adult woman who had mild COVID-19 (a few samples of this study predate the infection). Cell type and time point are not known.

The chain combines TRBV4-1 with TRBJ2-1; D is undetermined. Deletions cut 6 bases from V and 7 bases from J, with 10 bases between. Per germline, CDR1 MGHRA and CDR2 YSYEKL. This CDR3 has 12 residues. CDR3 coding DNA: TGCGCCAGCAGTCATGACTGGAATGAGCAGTTCTTC. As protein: CASSHDWNEQFF.

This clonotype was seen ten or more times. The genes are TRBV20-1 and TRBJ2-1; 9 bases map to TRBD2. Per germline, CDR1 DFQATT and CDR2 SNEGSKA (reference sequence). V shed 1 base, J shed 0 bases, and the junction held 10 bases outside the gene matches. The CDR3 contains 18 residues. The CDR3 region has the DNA TGCAGTGCTAGAGCCCTCCCTAGCGGGGCCCTCTCCTACAATGAGCAGTTCTTC. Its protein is CSARALPSGALSYNEQFF.

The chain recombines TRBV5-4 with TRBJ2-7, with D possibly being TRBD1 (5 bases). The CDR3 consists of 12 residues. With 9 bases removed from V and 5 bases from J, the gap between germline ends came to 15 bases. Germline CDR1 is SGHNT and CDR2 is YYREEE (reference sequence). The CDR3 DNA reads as TGTGCCACCAGGGTCTGGGGTAACGAGCAGTACTTC. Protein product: CATRVWGNEQYF.

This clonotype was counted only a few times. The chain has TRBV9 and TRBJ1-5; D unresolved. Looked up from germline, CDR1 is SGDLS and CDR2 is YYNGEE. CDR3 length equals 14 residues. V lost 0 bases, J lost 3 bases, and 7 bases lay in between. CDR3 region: CASSVASTNQPQHF. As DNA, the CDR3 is TGTGCCAGCAGCGTAGCCAGCACCAATCAGCCCCAGCATTTT.

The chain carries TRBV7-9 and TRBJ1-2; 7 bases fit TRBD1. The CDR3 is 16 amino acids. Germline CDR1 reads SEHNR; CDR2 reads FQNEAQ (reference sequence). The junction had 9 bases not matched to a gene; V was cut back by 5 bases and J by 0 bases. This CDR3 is CASSQSDRDANYGYTF. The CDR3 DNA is TGTGCCAGCAGCCAAAGCGACAGGGACGCTAACTATGGCTACACCTTC.

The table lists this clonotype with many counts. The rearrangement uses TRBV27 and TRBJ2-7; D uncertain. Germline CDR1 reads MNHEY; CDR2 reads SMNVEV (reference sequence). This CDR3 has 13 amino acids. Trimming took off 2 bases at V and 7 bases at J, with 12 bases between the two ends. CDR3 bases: TGTGCCAGCAGTTTAAGTGTGTCTCGGGAGCAGTACTTC. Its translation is CASSLSVSREQYF.

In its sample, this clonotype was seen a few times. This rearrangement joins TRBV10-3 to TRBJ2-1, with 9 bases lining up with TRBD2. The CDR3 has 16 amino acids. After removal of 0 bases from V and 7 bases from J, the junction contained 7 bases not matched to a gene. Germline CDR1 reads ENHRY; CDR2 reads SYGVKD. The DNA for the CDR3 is TGTGCCATCAGTGAGTCGGCGGGGGGGCCATATAATGAGCAGTTCTTC. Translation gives CAISESAGGPYNEQFF.

The CDR3: CATSRDRSGTGELFF. DNA of the CDR3: TGTGCCACCAGCAGAGATAGGAGCGGGACCGGGGAGCTGTTTTTT. The V and J genes are TRBV15 and TRBJ2-2, with a weak D call TRBD2 (6 bases). The CDR3 consists of 15 residues. Germline CDR1 reads LNHNV; CDR2 reads YYDKDF (reference sequence). Trimming stripped 0 bases from V and 5 bases from J, with 10 bases between.

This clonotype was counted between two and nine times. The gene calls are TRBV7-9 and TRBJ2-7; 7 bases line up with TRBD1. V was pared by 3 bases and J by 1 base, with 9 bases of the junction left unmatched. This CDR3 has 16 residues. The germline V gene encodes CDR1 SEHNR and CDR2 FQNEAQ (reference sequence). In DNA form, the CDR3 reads TGTGCCAGCAGCTTTTCGCCGGGACAGCATTCCTACGAGCAGTACTTC. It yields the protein CASSFSPGQHSYEQYF.

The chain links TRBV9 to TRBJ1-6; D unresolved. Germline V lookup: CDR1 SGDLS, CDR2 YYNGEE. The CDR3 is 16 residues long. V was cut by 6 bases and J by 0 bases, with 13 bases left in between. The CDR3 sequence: CASNGEVSSYNSPLHF. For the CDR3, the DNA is TGTGCCAGCAACGGGGAGGTGAGCTCCTATAATTCACCCCTCCACTTT. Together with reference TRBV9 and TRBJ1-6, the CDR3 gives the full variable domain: DSGVTQTPKHLITATGQRVTLRCSPRSGDLSVYWYQQSLDQGLQFLIQYYNGEERAKGNILERFSAQQFPDLHSELNLSSLELGDSALYFCASNGEVSSYNSPLHFGNGTRLTVT.